This record looks at one TCR beta chain sequence and its context. Its target is unknown. Profiled with immunoSEQ multiplex PCR; TCRdb holds only in-frame clones, not every one. The top ten hold 3% to 3.5% of the sample, which has over 40,000 clones, roughly four fifths seen once. The sample is drawn from a study of PD-L1 blockade in urothelial cancer. The wider study: Male sex and bladder-origin urothelial cancer characterized twenty-five of the 29 patients. T cells were recovered from blood samples at a median of approximately 150,000. Study conclusions and caveats: Durable-benefit patients showed greater tumor-associated blood clone expansion at 3 weeks. Patients with below-median pretreatment blood clonality survived longer.

CDR1 and CDR2 from the germline V gene are LNHDA and SQIVND (reference sequence). The CDR3 covers 16 residues. V was clipped by 4 bases and J by 6 bases; unmatched bases: 11. Sequences were derived from PBMCs, sampled around atezolizumab (anti-PD-L1) treatment. J is TRBJ1-5 and V is TRBV19; 8 nucleotides match TRBD1. The receptor was derived from an older man with urothelial cancer. CDR3 sequence: CASSTKGTGGSQPQHF. CDR3 coding DNA: TGTGCCAGTAGTACAAAAGGGACAGGCGGAAGTCAGCCCCAGCATTTT.